These 21 T cell receptor beta chains share one sample of origin, sequenced in a study of CD8 T cells in ankylosing spondylitis. TCRdb re-called the 5' RACE reads through MiXCR, storing one row per CDR3 protein. The data contain 250,000 to 350,000 distinct CDR3 sequences, less than 25% of them singletons. Sequenced: blood, either unsorted or a sorted T cell fraction (not recorded which). The receptor source for this set is a female donor with ankylosing spondylitis or in good health (not recorded which).

Here the CDR3 DNA reads TGTGCCGGTCGGACGGGCTGGAACTATGGCTACACCTTC. It yields the protein CAGRTGWNYGYTF. The chain couples TRBV6-2 or TRBV6-3 to TRBJ1-2; D remains unclear. Germline V gene lookup returns CDR1 MNHEY and CDR2 SVGEGT. This CDR3 is built from 13 residues. V shed 11 bases and J shed 2 bases, with 15 bases lying between them.

The chain links TRBV12-5 to TRBJ2-6; 7 positions agree with TRBD1. CDR3 length equals 18 residues. With 0 bases clipped from V and 0 bases from J, the junction kept 5 bases outside the gene matches. Germline V gene sequence: CDR1 LGHNT, CDR2 FRNRAP. CDR3 coding DNA: TGTGCTAGTGGTTTGGTACAGGGGCCATTCTCTGGGGCCAACGTCCTGACTTTC. Residues: CASGLVQGPFSGANVLTF. Filled out from reference TRBV12-5 and TRBJ2-6, the complete variable domain reads DARVTQTPRHKVTEMGQEVTMRCQPILGHNTVFWYRQTMMQGLELLAYFRNRAPLDDSGMPKDRFSAEMPDATLATLKIQPSEPRDSAVYFCASGLVQGPFSGANVLTFGAGSRLTVL.

This clonotype was seen more than once but under ten times. The chain links TRBV24-1 to TRBJ2-5, with 7 bases lining up with TRBD1. This CDR3 is built from 16 residues. CDR1 and CDR2 from the germline V gene are KGHDR and SFDVKD. Trimming removed 3 bases from V and 3 bases from J; junction bases left unmatched: 9. The CDR3 reads CATSDLRPGQKETQYF. The DNA for the CDR3 is TGTGCCACCAGTGATCTTCGGCCGGGACAGAAAGAGACCCAGTACTTC.

V and J are TRBV10-3 and TRBJ2-2; a possible D gene is TRBD1 (6 bases). The CDR3 runs 14 residues. Trimming removed 7 bases at V and 6 bases at J, with 15 bases between. The germline V gene has CDR1 ENHRY and CDR2 SYGVKD. Written as DNA, the CDR3 is TGTGCCATCAATGCCGGGACACATCCCGGGGAGCTGTTTTTT. Protein product: CAINAGTHPGELFF.

This chain connects TRBV18 to TRBJ2-1; D call uncertain. V lost 3 bases, J lost 12 bases, and 12 bases lay in between. The CDR3 totals 12 residues. Germline V lookup: CDR1 KGHSH, CDR2 LQKENI. CDR3 in DNA: TGTGCCAGCTCACCCGGATCAGACCGGCAGTTCTTC. It is translated as CASSPGSDRQFF.

This clonotype was counted only a few times. The chain combines TRBV5-1 with TRBJ2-7; 8 bases are a match to TRBD2. The CDR3 length is 15 residues. The germline CDR1 and CDR2 sequences are SGHRS and YFSETQ. Trimming cost V 4 bases and J 2 bases; bases outside gene matches: 8. The CDR3 DNA sequence: TGCGCCAGCAGCCCGTCGGGACTAGTTGCCTACGAGCAGTACTTC. It translates to CASSPSGLVAYEQYF.

This clonotype has just a few counts. This chain joins TRBV6-2 or TRBV6-3 and TRBJ2-3, with D uncertain. The CDR3 is 17 residues long. The V gene's germline CDR1 is MNHEY and CDR2 SVGEGT. The V end was cut by 0 bases, the J end by 1 base, with 14 bases between. CDR3 sequence reads: CASSYSSIGGGTDTQYF. The CDR3 DNA sequence: TGTGCCAGCAGTTACTCGAGTATCGGTGGTGGCACAGATACGCAGTATTTT.

The J gene is TRBJ1-5, the V gene TRBV7-9, with D possibly being TRBD1 (6 bases). This CDR3 region has 14 residues. CDR1 and CDR2 from the germline V gene are SEHNR and FQNEAQ (reference sequence). The V end was cut by 4 bases, the J end by 2 bases, with 9 bases between. This CDR3 is CASSSSGGNQPQHF. DNA of the CDR3: TGTGCCAGCAGCTCTTCAGGGGGCAATCAGCCCCAGCATTTT.

This clonotype has more than one count but fewer than ten. The chain is built from TRBV27 and TRBJ1-5; the D is unclear. The V end lost 6 bases, the J end lost 4 bases, and 10 bases lay between the germline ends. The CDR3 totals 13 residues. Per the germline V gene, CDR1 is MNHEY and CDR2 is SMNVEV (reference sequence). DNA for the CDR3: TGTGCCAGCAGCAACTCCCGTAATCAGCCCCAGCATTTT. Translation: CASSNSRNQPQHF.

The chain couples TRBV5-5 to TRBJ2-1; 9 bases match TRBD1. V lost 4 bases to trimming and J lost 0 bases; unmatched junction nucleotides: 11. The CDR3 sequence is 18 residues long. Germline values: CDR1 SGHKS, CDR2 YYEKEE (reference sequence). This CDR3 reads CASSTLRDRVTSYNEQFF. CDR3 in DNA: TGTGCCAGCAGCACCCTACGGGACAGGGTGACCTCCTACAATGAGCAGTTCTTC.

The chain joins TRBV4-2 to TRBJ2-2; unclear D gene. This CDR3 spans 12 amino acids. V gave up 4 bases and J gave up 6 bases, with 6 bases separating them. Germline lookup yields CDR1 LGHNA and CDR2 YNFKEQ. The CDR3 coding sequence is TGTGCCAGCAGCCTCGCAGCCGGGGAGCTGTTTTTT. Translated: CASSLAAGELFF.

This rearrangement joins TRBV3-1 to TRBJ2-6; no clear D. Germline values: CDR1 LGHDT, CDR2 YNNKEL (reference sequence). CDR3 length: 15 residues. V lost 0 bases and J 0 bases, leaving 3 bases between the germline ends. The CDR3 loop is CASSQDFSGANVLTF. Written as DNA, the CDR3 is TGTGCCAGCAGCCAAGATTTCTCTGGGGCCAACGTCCTGACTTTC.

This clonotype was detected a few times. The rearrangement uses TRBV20-1 and TRBJ2-3, with unresolved D. This CDR3 is 16 amino acids long. The germline V gene has CDR1 DFQATT and CDR2 SNEGSKA (reference sequence). V lost 3 bases and J lost 0, with 16 bases in between. The CDR3 nucleotides are TGCAGTGCTAGGCCCCCTATCGGGCTGAGCACAGATACGCAGTATTTT. Amino acid sequence: CSARPPIGLSTDTQYF.

The table lists this clonotype with a few counts. This chain connects TRBV24-1 to TRBJ2-3; possible D gene TRBD2, 5 bases. The CDR3 has 14 residues. The V and J ends lost 6 bases and 4 bases respectively, with 13 bases between them. Germline V gene sequence: CDR1 KGHDR, CDR2 SFDVKD. Written as DNA, the CDR3 is TGTGCCACCAGTCAATTCGACGGGGCAGATACGCAGTATTTT. Its protein is CATSQFDGADTQYF.

Written as DNA, the CDR3 is TGTGCCAGCTCAATCAACCGGGACTTCACCTACGAGCAGTACTTC. Encoded protein: CASSINRDFTYEQYF. V gene TRBV18 combines with J gene TRBJ2-7; perhaps TRBD2 as D (6 bases). CDR1 and CDR2 (germline): KGHSH, LQKENI. The CDR3 has 15 amino acids. Trimming took 5 bases from V and 2 from J, leaving 16 bases between them.

The chain employs TRBV6-2 or TRBV6-3 and TRBJ2-3, with D unclear. The length of the CDR3 is 14 residues. Germline CDR1 and CDR2: MNHEY and SVGEGT. The ends were cut back, 0 bases at V and 11 bases at J, with 15 bases in the middle. This chain's CDR3 is CASSYSSRPEEQYF. CDR3 coding DNA: TGTGCCAGCAGTTACTCGAGTAGACCTGAAGAGCAGTATTTT.

The V and J genes are TRBV6-5 and TRBJ2-1; D is ambiguous. The V end lost 5 bases, the J end lost 11 bases, and 13 bases lay between the germline ends. Germline-derived CDR1 and CDR2 are MNHEY and SVGAGI. This CDR3 spans 12 amino acids. As DNA, the CDR3 is TGTGCCAGCAGTCCGGGCCCCTATAAGCAGTTCTTC. This translates into CASSPGPYKQFF.

The gene calls are TRBV7-2 and TRBJ1-1, with D tentatively TRBD1 (6 bases). Germline assignment: CDR1 SGHTA and CDR2 FQGNSA. The CDR3 spans 16 residues. The V end lost 1 base, the J end lost 1 base, and 13 bases lay between the germline ends. The CDR3 sequence is CASSLEGGPANTEAFF. CDR3 nucleotide sequence: TGTGCCAGCAGCTTAGAGGGGGGCCCTGCGAACACTGAAGCTTTCTTT.

This clonotype was found a few times. V is TRBV7-2 and J is TRBJ1-5; the D is unclear. V was cut by 3 bases and J by 9 bases, with 12 bases left in between. The CDR3 extends over 13 amino acids. CDR1 is SGHTA and CDR2 is FQGNSA in the germline V gene. CDR3 bases: TGTGCCAGCAGCTTGGAGAGAACAGCGCCCCAGCATTTT. The encoded protein is CASSLERTAPQHF.

This clonotype occurred many times. The rearrangement links TRBV29-1 to TRBJ1-5; D is ambiguous. Germline-derived CDR1 and CDR2 are SQVTM and ANQGSEA. The CDR3 covers 13 residues. Trimming left V 5 bases short and J 3 bases short, with 11 bases between. CDR3 nucleotides: TGCAGCGTTATATGGGAGGTCAATCAGCCCCAGCATTTT. Its translation is CSVIWEVNQPQHF. Filled out from reference TRBV29-1 and TRBJ1-5, the complete variable domain reads SAVISQKPSRDICQRGTSLTIQCQVDSQVTMMFWYRQQPGQSLTLIATANQGSEATYESGFVIDKFPISRPNLTFSTLTVSNMSPEDSSIYLCSVIWEVNQPQHFGDGTRLSIL.

This clonotype was counted only a few times. V is TRBV18 and J is TRBJ2-5; D is perhaps TRBD1 (6 bases). Between the trimmed V and J ends, which lost 3 bases and 0 bases, there was a span of 14 bases. Germline V gene lookup returns CDR1 KGHSH and CDR2 LQKENI. The length of the CDR3 is 16 residues. Here the CDR3 DNA reads TGTGCCAGCTCACCGGGGACAAGGTCTAACCAAGAGACCCAGTACTTC. Its protein is CASSPGTRSNQETQYF.